This T cell receptor (beta chain) was found in a study of blood T cell repertoires in COVID-19. V was cut by 1 base and J by 7 bases, with 11 bases left in between. In germline, CDR1 is LGHDT, CDR2 YNNKEL (reference sequence). The CDR3 runs 13 residues. The authors' processing: It was from reference gene primer amplification that nucleated cell counts were estimated. TCRdb keeps only in-frame clones here, not all; method: immunoSEQ multiplex PCR. V and J calls and clone size are given by that table; D and trimming were obtained from the DNA. This sample has roughly 95,000 clones, with around 82% found just once.

The chain has TRBV3-1 (or the pseudogene TRBV3-2) and TRBJ2-7; tentatively, D is TRBD2 (6 bases). This TCR derives from a man between 50 and 59 years old with active or convalescent COVID-19. Sequencing used peripheral blood. CDR3 sequence reads: CASSQGTTWEQYV. CDR3 nucleotides: TGTGCCAGCAGCCAAGGGACTACATGGGAGCAGTACGTC.